The 31 T cell receptor beta chains below were found in one sample sequenced in a study of T cell responses to AZD1222 COVID-19 vaccine. The data were produced by immunoSEQ multiplex PCR, yet TCRdb's version contains in-frame clones alone and is incomplete. There are tens of thousands of clones in the sample; more than 60% occur only once, and more than 3% lies in the top ten. The material sequenced was peripheral blood, taken 28 days after the second AZD1222 dose. The receptor set was obtained from an adult who received the AZD1222 COVID-19 vaccine.

The chain uses TRBV5-5 and TRBJ1-1; D uncertain. This CDR3 spans 14 amino acids. Germline V gene sequence: CDR1 SGHKS, CDR2 YYEKEE (reference sequence). V was trimmed by 4 bases and J by 5 bases, leaving 15 bases between them. CDR3 DNA: TGTGCCAGCAGCCCCGGGCCCCGGGTGACTGAAGCTTTCTTT. This gives the protein CASSPGPRVTEAFF.

Details on this clone: This sample also contains other DNA sequences that code for the same CDR3. The CDR3: CASSFRGGNTIYF. CDR3 sequence (DNA): TGTGCCAGCAGTTTTCGGGGAGGAAACACCATATATTTT. The V and J genes are TRBV12-3 or TRBV12-4 and TRBJ1-3; D gene unclear. The ends were cut back, 3 bases at V and 4 bases at J, with 7 bases in the middle. The CDR3 is made up of 13 amino acids.

The chain employs TRBV19 and TRBJ2-3, with 7 bases identical to TRBD2. V dropped 7 bases and J dropped 0; count of bases not matched to a gene: 13. Germline V lookup: CDR1 LNHDA, CDR2 SQIVND (reference sequence). The CDR3 runs 17 residues. CDR3: CASMMVGGGFSTDTQYF. The CDR3 region has the DNA TGTGCCAGTATGATGGTGGGCGGGGGTTTTAGCACAGATACGCAGTATTTT.

The chain links TRBV4-2 to TRBJ2-3, with TRBD1 as a possible D gene (6 bases). V lost 1 base, J lost 2 bases, and 7 bases lay in between. CDR3 length equals 14 residues. Germline CDR1 is LGHNA and CDR2 is YNFKEQ. The CDR3, as DNA: TGTGCCAGCAGCCAAGGGGGGCTCACAGATACGCAGTATTTT. Translated, it gives CASSQGGLTDTQYF.

This chain links TRBV5-1 with TRBJ1-5; no firm D call. This CDR3 comprises 16 residues. CDR1 and CDR2 from the germline V gene are SGHRS and YFSETQ. V was shortened by 0 bases and J by 0 bases, with 10 bases between the two germline ends. The CDR3 spells CASSLGPQSSNQPQHF. CDR3 nucleotide sequence: TGCGCCAGCAGCTTGGGACCGCAGAGTAGCAATCAGCCCCAGCATTTT.

Here the CDR3 DNA reads TGTGCCACCAGCAGAGCGGGTAGCAATCAGCCCCAGCATTTT. It specifies CATSRAGSNQPQHF. The V call is TRBV15, the J call TRBJ1-5; no reliable D call. This CDR3 contains 14 residues. Germline assignment: CDR1 LNHNV and CDR2 YYDKDF (reference sequence). V lost 1 base to trimming and J lost 0 bases, with 4 bases between them.

This sequence joins TRBV5-6 and TRBJ1-6; maybe TRBD1 (5 bases). Germline V lookup: CDR1 SGHDT, CDR2 YYEEEE. The CDR3 is 14 amino acids. V was clipped by 0 bases and J by 13 bases, with 14 bases between them. CDR3 in amino acids: CASSLASGRLPLHF. CDR3 nucleotide sequence: TGTGCCAGCAGCTTGGCGTCAGGGAGGCTCCCCCTCCACTTT.

The V gene is TRBV11-2, the J gene TRBJ1-5; the match to TRBD1 covers 8 bases. V trimming: 5 bases; J trimming: 6 bases; junction bases outside the gene matches: 9. Germline loops: CDR1 SGHAT, CDR2 FQNNGV. This CDR3 is 15 amino acids long. The CDR3 here is CASSQQGVSGQPQHF. CDR3 in DNA: TGTGCCAGCAGCCAACAGGGGGTTTCAGGTCAGCCCCAGCATTTT.

The chain couples TRBV19 to TRBJ1-6, with D uncertain. The CDR3 is 15 residues long. Looked up from germline, CDR1 is LNHDA and CDR2 is SQIVND (reference sequence). Trimming shortened V by 1 base and J by 0 bases, and 4 bases separated the two germline ends. The CDR3 region has the DNA TGTGCCAGTAGTATAGGGAGCTCCTATAATTCACCCCTCCACTTT. It yields the protein CASSIGSSYNSPLHF.

This chain's CDR3 is CASSIGTANTEAFF. In DNA, the CDR3 is TGTGCCAGCAGTATCGGGACAGCCAACACTGAAGCTTTCTTT. The chain couples TRBV6-6 to TRBJ1-1; 7 nucleotides line up with TRBD1. The CDR3 covers 14 residues. CDR1 MNHNY and CDR2 SVGAGI come from the germline V gene (reference sequence). V was pared by 5 bases and J by 2 bases, with 5 bases of the junction left unmatched.

This chain uses TRBV7-2 with TRBJ1-5, with 8 positions matching TRBD1. The V gene's germline CDR1 is SGHTA and CDR2 FQGNSA. With V trimmed by 2 bases and J by 4 bases, 4 bases remained unmatched. The CDR3 is made up of 15 amino acids. The CDR3 nucleotides are TGTGCCAGCAGCTTACTTGGGACAGGAAATCAGCCCCAGCATTTT. Protein: CASSLLGTGNQPQHF.

In DNA form, the CDR3 reads TGCAGTGCTAGGAGAGACTATGGCTACACCTTC. This translates into CSARRDYGYTF. The chain has TRBV20-1 and TRBJ1-2; no firm D call. The CDR3 extends over 11 amino acids. Germline V gives CDR1 DFQATT, CDR2 SNEGSKA (reference sequence). V lost 3 bases and J 3 bases, leaving 5 bases between the germline ends.

The chain carries TRBV28 and TRBJ1-5; D perhaps matches TRBD1 (6 bases). CDR1 and CDR2 (germline): MDHEN, SYDVKM. This CDR3 region has 15 residues. Trimming removed 7 bases at V and 5 bases at J, with 18 bases between. CDR3 sequence reads: CASNPQGRGDQPQHF. The CDR3 DNA reads as TGTGCCAGCAACCCACAGGGAAGGGGTGATCAGCCCCAGCATTTT.

The chain carries TRBV28 and TRBJ1-2; weak D call: TRBD1 (5 bases). The CDR3 has 15 amino acids. Germline V CDR1 and CDR2: MDHEN, SYDVKM. The ends were cut back, 5 bases at V and 8 bases at J, with 21 bases in the middle. The CDR3 nucleotides are TGTGCCAGCAGTCCACCACCCGGTTCAGGGACCGGCTACACCTTC. Its protein is CASSPPPGSGTGYTF.

The chain couples TRBV6-5 to TRBJ2-3; D is possibly TRBD1 or TRBD2 (7 bases each). The CDR3 sequence is 15 residues long. Germline V CDR1 and CDR2: MNHEY, SVGAGI. Trimming cost V 10 bases and J 4 bases, with 21 bases left between them. The CDR3 reads CATSRPGGEADTQYF. The CDR3 DNA follows: TGTGCCACTTCACGCCCAGGGGGGGAGGCAGATACGCAGTATTTT.

CDR3: CASSPYTSAGELFF. DNA of the CDR3: TGCGCCAGCAGCCCATATACTAGTGCCGGGGAGCTGTTTTTT. The genes are TRBV5-1 and TRBJ2-2; D perhaps matches TRBD2 (5 bases). CDR1 is SGHRS, CDR2 YFSETQ, per germline. Trimming left V 4 bases short and J 6 bases short, with 13 bases between. The length of the CDR3 is 14 residues.

The chain employs TRBV19 and TRBJ1-2; a possible D gene is TRBD1 (6 bases). CDR3 length: 13 amino acids. The germline gives CDR1 LNHDA, CDR2 SQIVND (reference sequence). V shed 10 bases and J shed 8 bases, with 20 bases lying between them. CDR3 DNA sequence: TGTGCCACAGATCGGACAGCCGTCTCGGGCTACACCTTC. It specifies CATDRTAVSGYTF. Full variable domain (remainder filled in from reference TRBV19 and TRBJ1-2): DGGITQSPKYLFRKEGQNVTLSCEQNLNHDAMYWYRQDPGQGLRLIYYSQIVNDFQKGDIAEGYSVSREKKESFPLTVTSAQKNPTAFYLCATDRTAVSGYTFGSGTRLTVV.

In this sample, this clone is medium-sized. The sample contains more than one DNA sequence encoding this CDR3. The V gene is TRBV27, the J gene TRBJ2-7, with 10 positions matching TRBD1. The V segment lost 8 bases and the J segment 3 bases; nucleotides outside the gene matches: 1. CDR1 and CDR2 (germline): MNHEY, SMNVEV (reference sequence). The length of the CDR3 is 12 residues. The CDR3 sequence is CASRTGGYEQYF. CDR3 in DNA: TGTGCCAGCCGGACAGGGGGCTACGAGCAGTACTTC.

The chain has TRBV11-2 and TRBJ2-3; TRBD1 matches 7 bases. Germline values: CDR1 SGHAT, CDR2 FQNNGV. V trimming: 5 bases; J trimming: 3 bases; junction bases outside the gene matches: 5. The CDR3 sequence is 14 residues long. The CDR3 coding sequence is TGTGCCAGCAGCCGGACAGGTATAACAGATACGCAGTATTTT. It yields the protein CASSRTGITDTQYF.

The CDR3 DNA reads TGTGCCAGCAGTGATTCCCTCGGACAGGGGGACTACACCTTC. This codes for CASSDSLGQGDYTF. V gene TRBV25-1 combines with J gene TRBJ1-2, with 10 nucleotides matching TRBD1. Unmatched junction bases numbered 8, after V lost 3 bases and J lost 10 bases. CDR1 and CDR2 from the germline V gene are MGHDK and SYGVNS. The CDR3 has 14 amino acids.

This clone was recorded once. The chain links TRBV6-5 to TRBJ1-1, with D tentatively TRBD1 (5 bases). With 4 bases removed from V and 7 bases from J, the gap between germline ends came to 13 bases. Germline CDR1 reads MNHEY; CDR2 reads SVGAGI. The CDR3 is 13 residues long. The CDR3 sequence: CASSWRQLSEAFF. DNA for the CDR3: TGTGCCAGCAGTTGGAGACAGCTCAGTGAAGCTTTCTTT.

The chain recombines TRBV5-1 with TRBJ1-1, with D unclear. This CDR3 contains 14 residues. V gave up 0 bases and J gave up 3 bases, with 9 bases separating them. Germline lookup yields CDR1 SGHRS and CDR2 YFSETQ. The CDR3 sequence is CASSLGLRDTEAFF. In nucleotides, the CDR3 is TGCGCCAGCAGCTTGGGTTTACGGGACACTGAAGCTTTCTTT.

This clone was seen a handful of times. This chain joins TRBV2 and TRBJ1-6; no reliable D call. CDR3 length: 12 amino acids. Germline-derived CDR1 and CDR2 are SNHLY and FYNNEI. V was cut by 6 bases and J by 9 bases, with 9 bases left in between. CDR3 sequence reads: CASRASSSPLHF. Written as DNA, the CDR3 is TGTGCCAGCAGGGCTAGTAGTTCACCCCTCCACTTT. Full variable domain (remainder filled in from reference TRBV2 and TRBJ1-6): EPEVTQTPSHQVTQMGQEVILRCVPISNHLYFYWYRQILGQKVEFLVSFYNNEISEKSEIFDDQFSVERPDGSNFTLKIRSTKLEDSAMYFCASRASSSPLHFGNGTRLTVT.

The chain uses TRBV7-8 and TRBJ1-2; no definite D call. The CDR3 is made up of 13 amino acids. Deletions cut 2 bases from V and 6 bases from J, with 10 bases between. From germline, CDR1 is SGHVS and CDR2 FQNEAQ. CDR3 in amino acids: CASSLQVSHGYTF. The CDR3 nucleotides are TGTGCCAGCAGCTTACAGGTTTCCCATGGCTACACCTTC. Looking up the rest from reference TRBV7-8 and TRBJ1-2 gives the full variable domain: GAGVSQSPRYKVAKRGQDVALRCDPISGHVSLFWYQQALGQGPEFLTYFQNEAQLDKSGLPSDRFFAERPEGSVSTLKIQRTQQEDSAVYLCASSLQVSHGYTFGSGTRLTVV.

The chain couples TRBV4-2 to TRBJ2-2; 12 nucleotides align to TRBD1. CDR3 size: 19 residues. Trimming removed 4 bases from V and 6 bases from J; junction bases left unmatched: 15. Germline loops: CDR1 LGHNA, CDR2 YNFKEQ. CDR3 residues: CASSPALGTGGGKAGELFF. CDR3 DNA: TGTGCCAGCAGCCCCGCTTTGGGGACAGGGGGCGGAAAAGCCGGGGAGCTGTTTTTT.

The chain has TRBV7-9 and TRBJ2-7; unclear D gene. V shed 5 bases and J shed 2 bases, with 7 bases lying between them. Looked up from germline, CDR1 is SEHNR and CDR2 is FQNEAQ (reference sequence). The CDR3 loop spans 12 amino acids. The CDR3 bases are TGTGCCAGCAGCCAACCGCCCTACGAGCAGTACTTC. The encoded protein is CASSQPPYEQYF.

This clone was picked up a small number of times. V usage is TRBV10-2 and J usage is TRBJ2-1; D uncertain. This CDR3 is built from 11 residues. Trimming took off 6 bases at V and 3 bases at J, with 3 bases between the two ends. Germline CDR1 reads WSHSY; CDR2 reads SAAADI. The DNA of the CDR3 is TGCGCCAGCAGGGACTACAATGAGCAGTTCTTC. Its translation is CASRDYNEQFF.

This clone was counted a single time. The chain joins TRBV11-3 to TRBJ2-3, with D possibly TRBD2 on 5 matching bases. The CDR3 extends over 16 amino acids. Germline V CDR1 and CDR2: SGHNT, YENEEA. V lost 1 base, J lost 2 bases, and 13 bases lay in between. CDR3 DNA sequence: TGTGCCAGCAGCTTAGGGGAGTACCTCAACACAGATACGCAGTATTTT. This codes for CASSLGEYLNTDTQYF.

The chain couples TRBV15 to TRBJ1-4; tentatively, D is TRBD1 (5 bases). The CDR3 totals 16 residues. V was clipped by 0 bases and J by 6 bases, with 14 bases between them. In germline, CDR1 is LNHNV, CDR2 YYDKDF (reference sequence). CDR3 sequence: CATSRDLAGTDEKLFF. DNA of the CDR3: TGTGCCACCAGCAGAGATCTGGCAGGGACGGATGAAAAACTGTTTTTT.

The rearrangement uses TRBV28 and TRBJ2-1; 7 positions match TRBD1. Germline V gives CDR1 MDHEN, CDR2 SYDVKM. The CDR3 has 13 amino acids. V lost 5 bases, J lost 9 bases, and 7 bases stayed unmatched. The CDR3 DNA is TGTGCCAGCAGTATAAGGGGACAGACTGAGCAGTTCTTC. Translated, it gives CASSIRGQTEQFF.

In this sample, this clone turned up a few times. V and J are TRBV24-1 and TRBJ2-3; TRBD1 agrees at 7 bases. Trimming at V came to 9 bases and at J to 0 bases, leaving 8 bases not matched to a gene. The germline V gene has CDR1 KGHDR and CDR2 SFDVKD. CDR3 length: 15 amino acids. CDR3 nucleotide sequence: TGTGCCACCGGGGACAGCTTTCCTAGCACAGATACGCAGTATTTT. Translated, it gives CATGDSFPSTDTQYF.